Below, one T cell receptor (beta chain) is given with its context. Antigen unknown. Molecular barcoding with unique molecular identifiers was used for the TCRbeta library. TCRdb re-derived calls from the PCR reads in MiXCR, one entry per CDR3 protein. This sample carries around 100,000 distinct CDR3 sequences, about a tenth of them seen once, and the ten largest clones take under 40%. This sample was included in a study of T-cell reconstitution after alpha-beta-depleted transplantation in children. Study results and limitations: The main origin of T-cell counts and diversity one year after transplant was newly produced T cells.

CDR1 and CDR2 from the germline V gene are SNHLY and FYNNEI. V was shortened by 6 bases and J by 2 bases, with 11 bases between the two germline ends. CDR3 length equals 14 residues. This specimen consisted of PBMCs, obtained before TCRalphabeta/CD19-depleted stem cell transplant. The rearrangement uses TRBV2 and TRBJ2-4; no clear D. This receptor was taken from a boy aged 2-15 years with acute lymphoblastic leukemia, due to receive a stem cell transplant. In DNA form, the CDR3 reads TGTGCCAGCAGGGGTGGGGAAACCAAAAACATTCAGTACTTC. It encodes CASRGGETKNIQYF.